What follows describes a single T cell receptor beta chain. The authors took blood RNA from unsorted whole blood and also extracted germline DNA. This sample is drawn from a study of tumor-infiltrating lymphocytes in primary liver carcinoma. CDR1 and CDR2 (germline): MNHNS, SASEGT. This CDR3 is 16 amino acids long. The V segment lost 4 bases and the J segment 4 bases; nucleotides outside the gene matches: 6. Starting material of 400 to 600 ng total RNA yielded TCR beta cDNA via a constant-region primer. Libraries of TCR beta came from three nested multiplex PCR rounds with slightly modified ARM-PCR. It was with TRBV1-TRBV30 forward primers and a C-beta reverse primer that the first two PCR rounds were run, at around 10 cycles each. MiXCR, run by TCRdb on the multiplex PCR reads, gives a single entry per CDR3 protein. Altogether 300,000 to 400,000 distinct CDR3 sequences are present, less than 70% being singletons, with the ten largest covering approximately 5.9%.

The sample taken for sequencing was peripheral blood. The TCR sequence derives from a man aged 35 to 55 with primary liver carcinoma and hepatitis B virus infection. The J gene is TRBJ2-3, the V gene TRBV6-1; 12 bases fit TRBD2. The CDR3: CASSAGLAGSSDTQYF. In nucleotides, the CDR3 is TGTGCCAGCAGTGCAGGACTAGCGGGGTCCTCAGATACGCAGTATTTT.